The present T cell receptor (beta chain) was sequenced within a study of read filtering for tumor transcriptome and immune sequencing (dated by TCRdb to the early 2020s). About the study as a whole: The cohort had around 16 male and approximately 15 female patients with a mean age of around 69 years, ranging from about 47 to 90. By revised international staging, under 10 patients were R-ISS I, under 20 were R-ISS II and over five were R-ISS III. After DNase treatment, whole-transcriptome libraries were prepared using the TruSeq RNA Access Library Prep Kit. TCR-region mapped reads per sample ranged from about 4.05 to 11 million with IR-seq versus only roughly 75 to 1273 with RNA-seq. The study compared TCR repertoires from targeted immune repertoire sequencing and bulk whole-transcriptome sequencing run on the same bone marrow samples. One main goal was a read-filtering strategy for immune repertoire data, in particular deciding whether clonotypes backed by only one read should be removed. Broad study findings and their caveats: Rather than purified T cells, the sorted CD138-negative fraction was a mixed bone marrow immune population. In IR-seq, single-read clonotypes were approximately 80% of clonotypes but around 3.6% of total reads; in RNA-seq they were roughly three quarters of clonotypes and roughly 42% of reads. Clonotypes were captured by IR-seq at much higher depth and more reliably than by RNA-seq, and smaller IR-seq throughput was sufficient for identification of most shared clonotypes. The correlation between IR-seq and RNA-seq shared clonotype proportions was increased by removal of single-read clonotypes.

The Immunoverse kit was used to build TCR libraries from 400 ng RNA, with molecular barcoded adaptors covering alpha/delta and beta/gamma chains. The same RNA used for transcriptome sequencing was used for TCR library preparation. Sequencing of TCR libraries was carried out on an Illumina HiSeq 4000 with 2 x 150 cycles. Per the source publication's procedure: TCR reads were aligned to human V, D, J and C references and assembled into CDR3 clonotypes with MiXCR, including quality filtering and error correction. Clonotype counts and gene usage diversity were analyzed with the tcR package in R. Raw mapping reads were checked after the RNA-seq reads had been mapped by STAR aligner version 2.5.3a onto the human GRCh37 genome. To test the effect of sequencing depth on detected clonotypes, IR-seq fastq files were randomly downsampled using Seqtk 1.3. The raw public reads went through TCRdb reprocessing: fastp at Q25, MiXCR clone calling, in-frame beta chains kept. Every distinct CDR3 protein forms one entry, paired with its most common genes and DNA. The V and J calls reflect TCRdb's pipeline rather than the authors' work. Present in this sample are 75,000 to 90,000 distinct CDR3 sequences, more than 9% of which were seen just once. Together, the top ten hold under 15% of the sample.

Each patient had bone marrow sampled at the time of active disease. Bone marrow mononuclear cells were isolated by Ficoll-Hypaque density gradient centrifugation. CD138-negative cells were obtained by negative selection after labeling with CD138 magnetic microbeads on a MACS separator, removing myeloma plasma cells. The purity of the isolated cells was checked by flow cytometry with CD138 antibodies on an Attune NxT. Total RNA was extracted using TRIzol reagent and was quantified on a NanoDrop spectrophotometer. For each patient, paired RNA-seq and IR-seq were run on the CD138-negative bone marrow sample from that patient. This clonotype was seen ten or more times. Its specific antigen is unknown. There are no base qualities to consult, and no much larger clone falls within one base. The sample comprised a population of CD138-negative cells sorted from bone marrow. Read against the paper, the sample's cell subset or site label means: bone marrow mononuclear cells depleted of CD138+ plasma/myeloma cells by negative magnetic selection. The clonotype originates from a donor older than 35 with multiple myeloma.

The nucleotides read TGCAGCGTTGGGGACGCCGGGACAGAGCAGTTCTTC. It is translated as CSVGDAGTEQFF. The rearrangement joined TRBV29-1 to TRBJ2-1; TRBD1 might be the D gene, on 6 matching bases. The CDR3, from cysteine to phenylalanine, totals 12 residues. CDR3 DNA only is kept here, 36 bases in frame from base 1. Cut back by 4 bases and 10 bases, the V and J ends lie 14 bases apart. CDR1 is given as SQVTM and CDR2 as ANQGSEA, both from the germline V gene.